This record covers a single T cell receptor beta chain. Its matching antigen is unknown. The data were taken from a study of PD-1 blockade in classical Hodgkin lymphoma. Whole-study findings and limits: The repertoire differences lack a defined cause, possibly disease activity or prior therapy.

Relapse was seen in all patients after autologous stem cell transplantation, and brentuximab vedotin exposure was variable. Using immunoSEQ multiplex PCR, the repertoire was profiled, and TCRdb retains in-frame clones only, with some absent. The sample holds some 41,000 clones, around 87% seen once. Trimming cost V 1 base and J 5 bases, with 13 bases left between them. This CDR3 has 15 amino acids. CDR1 and CDR2 (germline): MNHNS, SASEGT. This receptor was taken from a human donor with classical Hodgkin lymphoma. The chain joins TRBV6-1 to TRBJ2-3; the D gene is possibly TRBD2 (6 bases). The sequenced sample was peripheral blood mononuclear cells (PBMCs), obtained before the second cycle of nivolumab. The CDR3 DNA reads TGTGCCAGCAGTGAAGGGGTAGCGGCTTTAGATACGCAGTATTTT. This gives the protein CASSEGVAALDTQYF.